These 5 T cell receptor beta chains share one sample of origin, sequenced in a study of T-cell reconstitution after alpha-beta-depleted transplantation in children. Unique molecular identifiers tagged the TCRbeta library. TCRdb recomputed calls from the PCR reads with MiXCR, one row per CDR3 protein. The sample lists roughly 90,000 distinct CDR3 sequences; over 9% were seen once. The specimen was PBMCs from the stem cell graft donor, collected from the stem cell graft. These receptors all come from a human donor who donated a stem cell graft to a child with inherited bone marrow failure.

This clonotype was observed at least ten times. The chain employs TRBV5-1 and TRBJ2-6; a weak D match, TRBD2 (5 bases). V was clipped by 6 bases and J by 4 bases, with 17 bases between them. This CDR3 is 16 amino acids long. From germline, CDR1 is SGHRS and CDR2 YFSETQ. The CDR3 coding sequence is TGCGCCAGCACCCCAAACGCGGGCGACGGGGCCAACGTCCTGACTTTC. Encoded protein: CASTPNAGDGANVLTF. Full variable domain (remainder filled in from reference TRBV5-1 and TRBJ2-6): KAGVTQTPRYLIKTRGQQVTLSCSPISGHRSVSWYQQTPGQGLQFLFEYFSETQRNKGNFPGRFSGRQFSNSRSEMNVSTLELGDSALYLCASTPNAGDGANVLTFGAGSRLTVL.

At least ten counts were recorded for this clonotype. The chain joins TRBV12-3 or TRBV12-4 to TRBJ1-6; D gene ambiguous. The CDR3 is made up of 14 amino acids. Trimming left V 2 bases short and J 7 bases short, with 9 bases between. The CDR3 nucleotides are TGTGCCAGCAGTTTATTCCTAACCAATTCACCCCTCCACTTT. This sequence encodes CASSLFLTNSPLHF.

The sample holds many counts of this clonotype. The gene calls are TRBV5-1 and TRBJ2-5, with 8 bases matching TRBD2. This CDR3 spans 14 amino acids. CDR1 and CDR2 from the germline V gene are SGHRS and YFSETQ. Trimming at V came to 0 bases and at J to 3 bases, leaving 1 base not matched to a gene. The CDR3 DNA follows: TGCGCCAGCAGCTTGGCACTAGCGGAAGAGACCCAGTACTTC. Residues: CASSLALAEETQYF.

Ten or more counts support this clonotype. The rearrangement uses TRBV19 and TRBJ1-3; D is ambiguous. CDR3 length: 14 residues. The germline V gene has CDR1 LNHDA and CDR2 SQIVND (reference sequence). Trimming removed 7 bases at V and 0 bases at J, with 10 bases between. The CDR3 sequence is CASTQDYSGNTIYF. The CDR3 DNA follows: TGTGCCAGTACGCAGGACTACTCTGGAAACACCATATATTTT.

This clonotype was observed at least ten times. The V and J genes are TRBV4-3 and TRBJ2-1; 7 bases align to TRBD2. The germline gives CDR1 LGHNA, CDR2 YSLEER. There are 16 residues in the CDR3. The trim removed 0 bases at V and 7 bases at J, leaving 9 bases unmatched. The CDR3 sequence: CASSQEAGRAINEQFF. The DNA of the CDR3 is TGCGCCAGCAGCCAAGAAGCGGGGAGGGCCATAAATGAGCAGTTCTTC.